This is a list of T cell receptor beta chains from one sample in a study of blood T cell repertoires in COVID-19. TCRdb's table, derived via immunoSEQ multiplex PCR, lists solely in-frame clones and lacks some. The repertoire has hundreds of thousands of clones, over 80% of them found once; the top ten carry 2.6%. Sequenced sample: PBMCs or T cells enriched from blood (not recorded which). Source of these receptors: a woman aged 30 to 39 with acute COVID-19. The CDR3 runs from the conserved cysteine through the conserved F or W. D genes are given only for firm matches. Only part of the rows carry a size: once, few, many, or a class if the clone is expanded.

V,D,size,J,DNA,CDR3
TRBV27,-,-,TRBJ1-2,TGTGCCAGCAGTTACCAGGGGTTTGGCTATGGCTACACCTTC,CASSYQGFGYGYTF
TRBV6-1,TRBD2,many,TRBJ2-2,TGTGCCAGCAGTGAAGGGACTAGCACCGGGGAGCTGTTTTTT,CASSEGTSTGELFF
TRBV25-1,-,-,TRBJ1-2,TGTGCCAGCAGCGAGCAGGGAGGGTTCGGCTACACCTTC,CASSEQGGFGYTF
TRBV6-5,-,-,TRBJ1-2,TGTGCCAGCAGTACTACCTATGGCTACACCTTC,CASSTTYGYTF
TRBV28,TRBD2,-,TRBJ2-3,TGTGCCAGCAGTCCCCCTGCTAGCGGGGGGGTCACAGATACGCAGTATTTT,CASSPPASGGVTDTQYF
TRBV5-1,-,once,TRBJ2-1,TGCGCCAGCAGCTTGCAGGGGTTGAATGAGCAGTTCTTC,CASSLQGLNEQFF
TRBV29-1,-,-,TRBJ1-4,TGCAGCGTCGCGGGTAGGTCGAATGAAAAACTGTTTTTT,CSVAGRSNEKLFF
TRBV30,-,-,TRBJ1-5,TGTGCCTGGAGTGTTGGGGGCTCCCAGGGTCAGCCCCAGCATTTT,CAWSVGGSQGQPQHF
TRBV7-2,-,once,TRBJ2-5,TGTGCCAGCAGCCCGAGGAGGCAAACCCAAGAGACCCAGTACTTC,CASSPRRQTQETQYF
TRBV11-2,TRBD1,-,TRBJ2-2,TGTGCCAGCAGCCTTGGACAGGGGGCAACCGGGGAGCTGTTTTTT,CASSLGQGATGELFF
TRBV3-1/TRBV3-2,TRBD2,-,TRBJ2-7,TGTGCCAGCAGCCAAGATGTCCTAGCGGGCGCCTTTGACGAGCAGTACTTC,CASSQDVLAGAFDEQYF
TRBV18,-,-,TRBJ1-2,TGTGCCAGCTCACAAGGACTCTCCGGGGGTGTCTATGGCTACACCTTC,CASSQGLSGGVYGYTF
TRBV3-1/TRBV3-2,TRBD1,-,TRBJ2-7,TGTGCCAGCAGCCGGGACGGGACAGCCTTCTACGAGCAGTACTTC,CASSRDGTAFYEQYF
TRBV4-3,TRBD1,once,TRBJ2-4,TGCGCCAGCAGCCAAGGCCCTGGGACAGGGAACATTCAGTACTTC,CASSQGPGTGNIQYF
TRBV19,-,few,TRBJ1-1,TGTGCCAGTCGACCGACAGGCTCGAACACTGAAGCTTTCTTT,CASRPTGSNTEAFF
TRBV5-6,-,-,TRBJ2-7,TGTGCCAGCAGCTTGGGGGACACTCCCTACGAGCAGTACTTC,CASSLGDTPYEQYF
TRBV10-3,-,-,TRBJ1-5,TGTGCCATCAGTGTAGGGGTTTCCAATCAGCCCCAGCATTTT,CAISVGVSNQPQHF
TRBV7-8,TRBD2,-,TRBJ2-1,TGTGCCAGCAGCCGCGGGACTAGCGGGGGGAGGAATGAGCAGTTCTTC,CASSRGTSGGRNEQFF
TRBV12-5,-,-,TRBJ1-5,TGTGCTAGTGGTTTGGGGGGACACCAGCATTTT,CASGLGGHQHF
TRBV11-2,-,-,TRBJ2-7,TGTGCCAGCAGCTTAGAAACGAGTGTGCAGTACTTC,CASSLETSVQYF
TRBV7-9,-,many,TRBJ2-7,TGTGCCAGCAGCTTAGATCACAGTTACGAGCAGTACTTC,CASSLDHSYEQYF
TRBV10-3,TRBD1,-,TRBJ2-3,TGTGCCGCTGAACCATCGGGACAGGGGGATTCAGATACGCAGTATTTT,CAAEPSGQGDSDTQYF
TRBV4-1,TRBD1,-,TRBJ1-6,TGCGCCAGCAGCCTTATTTCGGGACAGTATAATTCACCCCTCCACTTT,CASSLISGQYNSPLHF